This T cell receptor beta chain was captured by sequencing in a study of regulatory T cells in long-lasting Graves disease. Building the TCR beta libraries relied on iRepertoire HTBI primers, and CDR3 regions underwent Arm-PCR. Each CDR3 protein gets one entry after TCRdb re-called the multiplex PCR reads with MiXCR. The sample yields around 230,000 distinct CDR3 sequences, approximately 20% seen once. This clonotype was detected ten times or more. V was cut by 0 bases and J by 4 bases, with 6 bases left in between. The CDR3 loop spans 13 amino acids. CDR1 LGHNT and CDR2 FRNRAP come from the germline V gene. Time point noted: newly diagnosed GD, antithyroid drugs for less than 3 months. Extracted RNA from PBMCs served as the source of the TCR library. As collected, the peripheral blood samples measured 7.5 to 9 milliliters each and went into EDTA tubes.

The input for sequencing was peripheral blood mononuclear cells (PBMCs), taken at new diagnosis, from a patient treated with antithyroid drugs. The gene calls are TRBV12-5 and TRBJ1-1; D gene uncertain. The receptor was isolated from a female donor with Graves disease. The CDR3 bases are TGTGCTAGTGGTTTGGTATGGCGCACTGAAGCTTTCTTT. This translates into CASGLVWRTEAFF.